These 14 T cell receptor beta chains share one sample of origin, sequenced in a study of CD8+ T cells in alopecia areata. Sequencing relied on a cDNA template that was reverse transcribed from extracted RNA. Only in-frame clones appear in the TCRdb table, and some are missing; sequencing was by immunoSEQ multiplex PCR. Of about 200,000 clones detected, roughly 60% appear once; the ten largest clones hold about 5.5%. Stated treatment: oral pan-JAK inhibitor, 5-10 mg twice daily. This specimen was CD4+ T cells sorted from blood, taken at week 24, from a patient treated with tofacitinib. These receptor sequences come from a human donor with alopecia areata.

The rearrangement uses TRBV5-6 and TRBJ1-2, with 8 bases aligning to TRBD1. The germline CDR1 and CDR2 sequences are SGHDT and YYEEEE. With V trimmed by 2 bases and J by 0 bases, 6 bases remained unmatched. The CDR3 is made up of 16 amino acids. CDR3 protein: CASSFGTGAPNYGYTF. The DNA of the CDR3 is TGTGCCAGCAGCTTCGGGACAGGCGCACCTAACTATGGCTACACCTTC.

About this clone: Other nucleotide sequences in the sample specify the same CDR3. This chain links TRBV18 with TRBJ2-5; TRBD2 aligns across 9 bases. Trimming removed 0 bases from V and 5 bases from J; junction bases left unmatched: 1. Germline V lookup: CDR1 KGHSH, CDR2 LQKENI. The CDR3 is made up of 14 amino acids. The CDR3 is CASSPPSGGETQYF. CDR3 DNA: TGTGCCAGCTCACCACCCAGCGGGGGGGAGACCCAGTACTTC.

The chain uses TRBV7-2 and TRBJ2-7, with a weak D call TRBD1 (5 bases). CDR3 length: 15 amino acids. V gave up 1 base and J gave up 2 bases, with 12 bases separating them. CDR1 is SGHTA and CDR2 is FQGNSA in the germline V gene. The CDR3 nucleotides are TGTGCCAGCAGCTTAGTTCTCAGGGATGCCTACGAGCAGTACTTC. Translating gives CASSLVLRDAYEQYF.

Here the CDR3 DNA reads TGTGCCAGCAGCTTGCGGCTCGGGAACACTGAAGCTTTCTTT. Translation: CASSLRLGNTEAFF. The V call is TRBV5-6, the J call TRBJ1-1; the D is unclear. Germline V gives CDR1 SGHDT, CDR2 YYEEEE. CDR3 length equals 14 residues. V shed 1 base and J shed 1 base, with 8 bases lying between them.

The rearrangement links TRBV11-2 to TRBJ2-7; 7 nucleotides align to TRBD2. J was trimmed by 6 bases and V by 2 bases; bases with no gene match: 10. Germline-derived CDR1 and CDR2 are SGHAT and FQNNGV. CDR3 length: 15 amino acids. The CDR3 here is CASSLFLGGTGEQYF. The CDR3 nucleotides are TGTGCCAGCAGCTTATTCTTGGGGGGGACGGGCGAGCAGTACTTC.

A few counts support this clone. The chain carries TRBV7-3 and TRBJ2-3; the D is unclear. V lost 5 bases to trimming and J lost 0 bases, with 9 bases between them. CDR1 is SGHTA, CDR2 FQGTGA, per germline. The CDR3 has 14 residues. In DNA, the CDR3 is TGTGCCAGCAGCCCCCGATATAGCACAGATACGCAGTATTTT. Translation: CASSPRYSTDTQYF.

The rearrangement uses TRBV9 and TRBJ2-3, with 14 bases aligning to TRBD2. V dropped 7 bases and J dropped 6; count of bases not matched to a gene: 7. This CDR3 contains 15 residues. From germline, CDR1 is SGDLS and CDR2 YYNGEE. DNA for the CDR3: TGTGCCAGCGGGGCTGGACTAGCGGGGGGTGATACGCAGTATTTT. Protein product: CASGAGLAGGDTQYF.

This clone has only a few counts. The CDR3 nucleotides are TGTGCCGGACTTCGGGTTACTAGCACAGATACGCAGTATTTT. Translated, it gives CAGLRVTSTDTQYF. J is TRBJ2-3 and V is TRBV30, with D perhaps TRBD2 (5 bases). Trimming took 8 bases from V and 0 from J, leaving 15 bases between them. Germline lookup yields CDR1 GTSNPN and CDR2 SVGIG (reference sequence). The CDR3 spans 14 residues.

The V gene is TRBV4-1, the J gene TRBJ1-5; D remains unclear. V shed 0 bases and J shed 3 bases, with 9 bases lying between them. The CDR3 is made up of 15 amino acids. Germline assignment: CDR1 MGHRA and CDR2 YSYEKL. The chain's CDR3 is CASSQDSENNQPQHF. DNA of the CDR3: TGCGCCAGCAGCCAAGATTCAGAGAACAATCAGCCCCAGCATTTT.

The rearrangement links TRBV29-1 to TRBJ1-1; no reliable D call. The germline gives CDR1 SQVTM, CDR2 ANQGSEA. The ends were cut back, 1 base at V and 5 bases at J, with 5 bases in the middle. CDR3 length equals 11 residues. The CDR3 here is CSVEGGTEAFF. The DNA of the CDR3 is TGCAGCGTTGAAGGAGGGACTGAAGCTTTCTTT. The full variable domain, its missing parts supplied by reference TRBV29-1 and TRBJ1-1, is SAVISQKPSRDICQRGTSLTIQCQVDSQVTMMFWYRQQPGQSLTLIATANQGSEATYESGFVIDKFPISRPNLTFSTLTVSNMSPEDSSIYLCSVEGGTEAFFGQGTRLTVV.

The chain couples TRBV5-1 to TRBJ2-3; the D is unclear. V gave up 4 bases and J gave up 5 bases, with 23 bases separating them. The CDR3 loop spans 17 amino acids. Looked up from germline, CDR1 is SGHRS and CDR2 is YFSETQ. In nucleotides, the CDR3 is TGCGCCAGCAGCGTGTCGATGGGTAATGGTAATGGAGATACGCAGTATTTT. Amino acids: CASSVSMGNGNGDTQYF. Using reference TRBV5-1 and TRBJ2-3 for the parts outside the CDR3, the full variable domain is KAGVTQTPRYLIKTRGQQVTLSCSPISGHRSVSWYQQTPGQGLQFLFEYFSETQRNKGNFPGRFSGRQFSNSRSEMNVSTLELGDSALYLCASSVSMGNGNGDTQYFGPGTRLTVL.

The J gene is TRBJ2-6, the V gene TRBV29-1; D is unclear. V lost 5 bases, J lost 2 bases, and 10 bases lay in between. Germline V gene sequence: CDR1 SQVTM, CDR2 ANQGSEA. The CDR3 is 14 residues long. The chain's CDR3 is CSVLMAPGANVLTF. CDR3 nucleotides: TGCAGCGTTCTTATGGCTCCTGGGGCCAACGTCCTGACTTTC.

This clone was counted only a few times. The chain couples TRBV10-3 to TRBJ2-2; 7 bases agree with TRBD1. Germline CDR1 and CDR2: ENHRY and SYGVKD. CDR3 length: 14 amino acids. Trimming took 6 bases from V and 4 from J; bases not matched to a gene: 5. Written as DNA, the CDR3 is TGTGCCATCAGGACAGGGAGCGGCACCGGGGAGCTGTTTTTT. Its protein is CAIRTGSGTGELFF.

For the CDR3, the DNA is TGTGCCAGCAGTTTAGAGACAGGGGGCGACGCAAAACTGTTTTTT. This gives the protein CASSLETGGDAKLFF. The rearrangement uses TRBV28 and TRBJ1-4, with 10 bases matching TRBD1. V lost 2 bases, J lost 10 bases, and 7 bases stayed unmatched. Germline lookup yields CDR1 MDHEN and CDR2 SYDVKM. The CDR3 runs to 15 residues.